Shown below are 18 T cell receptor beta chains from a single sample sequenced in a study of CD8 T cells in ankylosing spondylitis. TCRdb analysed the 5' RACE reads with MiXCR anew, one entry per CDR3 protein. The sample shows about 210,000 distinct CDR3 sequences, around 8% of them seen only once. The sequencing input was blood, either unsorted or a sorted T cell fraction (not recorded which). Receptor source: a female donor with ankylosing spondylitis or in good health (not recorded which).

This clonotype was seen repeatedly, ten times or more. The genes are TRBV12-5 and TRBJ2-1; 7 nucleotides agree with TRBD2. The CDR3 contains 21 residues. V was clipped by 2 bases and J by 4 bases; unmatched bases: 23. Germline V gene data show CDR1 as LGHNT and CDR2 as FRNRAP. CDR3 nucleotide sequence: TGTGCTAGTGGTTTGAAGGTCCGGGCTAGCGGAGGACCTTCTTTATACAATGAGCAGTTCTTC. Translating gives CASGLKVRASGGPSLYNEQFF.

This clonotype showed up many times. This sequence joins TRBV11-2 and TRBJ2-3, with TRBD2 identical over 11 bases. From germline, CDR1 is SGHAT and CDR2 FQNNGV. The CDR3 has 15 residues. The J segment lost 3 bases and the V segment lost 4 bases, leaving 3 bases of the junction unmatched. This CDR3 is CASSSWTSGTDTQYF. Written as DNA, the CDR3 is TGTGCCAGCAGCTCCTGGACTAGCGGGACAGATACGCAGTATTTT.

This clonotype was detected a few times. The chain couples TRBV7-8 to TRBJ2-7; 7 positions agree with TRBD2. CDR1 is SGHVS, CDR2 FQNEAQ, per germline. The CDR3 is 14 amino acids. With 5 bases clipped from V and 3 bases from J, the junction kept 7 bases outside the gene matches. The CDR3 sequence is CASSPPGGSYEQYF. The CDR3 DNA reads as TGTGCCAGCAGCCCCCCAGGCGGGAGCTACGAGCAGTACTTC.

This clonotype has at least ten counts. The rearrangement uses TRBV7-2 and TRBJ1-5; D unclear. CDR1 and CDR2 (germline): SGHTA, FQGNSA. The CDR3 is made up of 14 amino acids. Trimming shortened V by 5 bases and J by 6 bases, and 14 bases separated the two germline ends. The CDR3 is CASSPTVVGQPQHF. The CDR3 DNA follows: TGTGCCAGCAGCCCTACAGTTGTGGGTCAGCCCCAGCATTTT.

This clonotype was observed a handful of times. V usage is TRBV5-1 and J usage is TRBJ2-6, with TRBD1 matching 8 bases. The CDR3 covers 15 residues. The V and J ends lost 3 bases and 4 bases, in that order; junction bases with no gene match: 3. Germline V CDR1 and CDR2: SGHRS, YFSETQ. CDR3 bases: TGCGCCAGCAGCTCGACAGGGGTCGGGGCCAACGTCCTGACTTTC. Amino acid sequence: CASSSTGVGANVLTF.

This clonotype was detected ten times or more. The V gene is TRBV9, the J gene TRBJ2-3; 8 positions agree with TRBD2. This CDR3 has 14 residues. Germline values: CDR1 SGDLS, CDR2 YYNGEE. V lost 4 bases and J lost 4; bases outside the gene matches: 5. In DNA form, the CDR3 reads TGTGCCAGCAGCCCCGGGGGGGGGGCAGATACGCAGTATTTT. It specifies CASSPGGGADTQYF.

At least ten counts were recorded for this clonotype. This chain links TRBV6-2 or TRBV6-3 with TRBJ1-5, with D perhaps TRBD1 (6 bases). Germline CDR1 and CDR2: MNHEY and SVGEGT. V was clipped by 8 bases and J by 5 bases, with 22 bases between them. The CDR3 length is 16 residues. CDR3: CASALSGRGNDQPQHF. For the CDR3, the DNA is TGTGCCAGCGCCCTCAGTGGCAGGGGAAATGATCAGCCCCAGCATTTT.

This clonotype has at least ten counts. The rearrangement joins TRBV29-1 to TRBJ1-1, with D tentatively TRBD1 (5 bases). The CDR3 has 13 residues. V lost 7 bases and J lost 4, with 16 bases in between. Germline V gene lookup returns CDR1 SQVTM and CDR2 ANQGSEA. CDR3 residues: CSAIDGGGTEAFF. CDR3 DNA: TGCAGCGCTATTGACGGGGGAGGCACTGAAGCTTTCTTT.

This clonotype was detected many times. The chain combines TRBV20-1 with TRBJ2-1, with TRBD2 matching over 15 bases. CDR1 DFQATT and CDR2 SNEGSKA come from the germline V gene (reference sequence). The V segment lost 5 bases and the J segment 0 bases; nucleotides outside the gene matches: 11. CDR3 size: 19 residues. As DNA, the CDR3 is TGCAGTGCTCCCCGCGGGACTAGCGGGAGGCCAAGCTCCTACAATGAGCAGTTCTTC. Protein sequence: CSAPRGTSGRPSSYNEQFF.

In this sample, this clonotype turned up a few times. This sequence joins TRBV4-3 and TRBJ1-2; 7 bases map to TRBD1. The J segment lost 4 bases and the V segment lost 3 bases, leaving 5 bases of the junction unmatched. CDR1 and CDR2 from the germline V gene are LGHNA and YSLEER. The CDR3 sequence is 14 residues long. Here the CDR3 reads CASSQSGQLYGYTF. As DNA, the CDR3 is TGCGCCAGCAGCCAGTCGGGACAGCTCTATGGCTACACCTTC.

This chain links TRBV11-2 with TRBJ2-1, with D uncertain. Deletions cut 7 bases from V and 0 bases from J, with 13 bases between. This CDR3 comprises 15 residues. The germline V gene encodes CDR1 SGHAT and CDR2 FQNNGV. CDR3 protein: CASTLIVSSYNEQFF. The DNA of the CDR3 is TGTGCCAGCACCCTAATCGTTAGCTCCTACAATGAGCAGTTCTTC.

With regard to this clonotype: A much larger clone differs from this one at a single base, so this may be a read error. The rearrangement links TRBV7-2 to TRBJ1-4; D ambiguous. Germline V gene lookup returns CDR1 SGHTA and CDR2 FQGNSA. Trimming removed 4 bases from V and 7 bases from J, with 16 bases in between. There are 15 residues in the CDR3. The CDR3 protein is CTSSWAIERSEKLFF. As DNA, the CDR3 is TGTACCAGCAGCTGGGCCATAGAACGAAGTGAAAAACTGTTTTTT.

This clonotype was seen ten or more times. The gene calls are TRBV19 and TRBJ1-2, with D maybe TRBD1 (6 bases). Between the trimmed V and J ends, which lost 5 bases and 2 bases, there was a span of 15 bases. This CDR3 contains 15 residues. The germline V gene has CDR1 LNHDA and CDR2 SQIVND (reference sequence). Here the CDR3 reads CASSLGTTLNYGYTF. The CDR3, as DNA: TGTGCCAGTAGTCTTGGGACAACCCTGAACTATGGCTACACCTTC.

This clonotype was counted many times. The genes are TRBV29-1 and TRBJ1-1; 10 bases are a match to TRBD1. Germline V lookup: CDR1 SQVTM, CDR2 ANQGSEA. This CDR3 spans 14 amino acids. The V and J ends lost 3 bases and 6 bases, in that order; junction bases with no gene match: 7. The CDR3: CSVEGDRGGAEAFF. CDR3 in DNA: TGCAGCGTTGAGGGGGACAGGGGAGGCGCTGAAGCTTTCTTT.

Concerning this clonotype: Germline is not matched at one junction end, which may reflect a read error. The genes are TRBV20-1 and TRBJ2-3, with 8 bases aligning to TRBD2. The germline CDR1 and CDR2 sequences are DFQATT and SNEGSKA (reference sequence). The CDR3 totals 14 residues. CDR3 bases: TGCAGTGCGAGAGGCGGGAGGAATACAGATACGCAGTATTTT. Protein: CSARGGRNTDTQYF.

This clonotype has a count of ten or more. V usage is TRBV5-1 and J usage is TRBJ2-4, with D tentatively TRBD1 or TRBD2 (5 bases each). This CDR3 comprises 16 residues. V was pared by 0 bases and J by 8 bases, with 18 bases between. In germline, CDR1 is SGHRS, CDR2 YFSETQ. The CDR3 spells CASSLEPRGDLHIQYF. CDR3 sequence (DNA): TGCGCCAGCAGCTTGGAACCCCGAGGGGATTTACACATTCAGTACTTC. The whole variable domain, remainder taken from reference TRBV5-1 and TRBJ2-4, is KAGVTQTPRYLIKTRGQQVTLSCSPISGHRSVSWYQQTPGQGLQFLFEYFSETQRNKGNFPGRFSGRQFSNSRSEMNVSTLELGDSALYLCASSLEPRGDLHIQYFGAGTRLSVL.

This clonotype turned up a few times. This rearrangement joins TRBV7-2 to TRBJ1-5; D perhaps matches TRBD1 (5 bases). V lost 5 bases to trimming and J lost 4 bases, with 15 bases between them. There are 15 residues in the CDR3. Germline V CDR1 and CDR2: SGHTA, FQGNSA. The CDR3 DNA is TGTGCCAGCAGCCCACTAGACAGCTCGAATCAGCCCCAGCATTTT. It specifies CASSPLDSSNQPQHF.

This clonotype was detected many times. J is TRBJ1-2 and V is TRBV11-2; TRBD1 aligns across 7 bases. Germline CDR1 and CDR2: SGHAT and FQNNGV. Germline trimming cut 5 bases from V and 4 bases from J; bases unmatched to any gene: 13. The CDR3 totals 16 residues. This chain's CDR3 is CASSASSDRLAYGYTF. In nucleotides, the CDR3 is TGTGCCAGCAGCGCAAGTTCGGACAGGCTGGCCTATGGCTACACCTTC.